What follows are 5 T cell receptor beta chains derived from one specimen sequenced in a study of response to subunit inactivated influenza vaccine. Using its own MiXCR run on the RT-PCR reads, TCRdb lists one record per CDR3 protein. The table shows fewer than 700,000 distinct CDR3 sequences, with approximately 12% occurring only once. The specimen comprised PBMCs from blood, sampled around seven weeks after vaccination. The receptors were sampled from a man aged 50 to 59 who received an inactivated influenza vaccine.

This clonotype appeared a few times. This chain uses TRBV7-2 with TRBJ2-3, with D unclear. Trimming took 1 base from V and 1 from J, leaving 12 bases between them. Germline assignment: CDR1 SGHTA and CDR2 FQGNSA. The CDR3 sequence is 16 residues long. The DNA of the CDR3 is TGTGCCAGCAGCTTAGAGTGGGGTCTGGGCACAGATACGCAGTATTTT. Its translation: CASSLEWGLGTDTQYF.

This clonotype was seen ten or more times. CDR3 nucleotide sequence: TGTGCCAGCAGCCCCCGATTGGGGCGGGAGTACGAGCAGTACTTC. This gives the protein CASSPRLGREYEQYF. V and J are TRBV12-3 or TRBV12-4 and TRBJ2-7; 7 bases agree with TRBD2. The V segment lost 6 bases and the J segment 4 bases; nucleotides outside the gene matches: 12. This CDR3 is built from 15 residues.

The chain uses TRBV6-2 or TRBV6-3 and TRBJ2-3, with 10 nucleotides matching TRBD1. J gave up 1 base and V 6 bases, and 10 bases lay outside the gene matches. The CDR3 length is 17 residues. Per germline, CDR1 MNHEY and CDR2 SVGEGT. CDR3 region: CASSPDRGRIGTDTQYF. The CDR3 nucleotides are TGTGCCAGCAGCCCCGACAGGGGGCGGATCGGCACAGATACGCAGTATTTT.

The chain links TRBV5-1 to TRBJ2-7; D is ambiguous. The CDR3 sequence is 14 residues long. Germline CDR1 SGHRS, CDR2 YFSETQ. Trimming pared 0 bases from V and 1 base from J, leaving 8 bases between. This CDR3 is CASSLGVNSYEQYF. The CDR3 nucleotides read TGCGCCAGCAGCTTGGGGGTTAATTCCTACGAGCAGTACTTC.

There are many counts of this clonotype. The CDR3 loop is CASSFRTSGGNYITGELFF. CDR3 coding DNA: TGTGCCAGCAGTTTTAGGACTAGCGGGGGGAACTACATCACCGGGGAGCTGTTTTTT. The V gene is TRBV27, the J gene TRBJ2-2, with 14 bases that match TRBD2. This CDR3 contains 19 residues. From germline, CDR1 is MNHEY and CDR2 SMNVEV (reference sequence). J was trimmed by 4 bases and V by 3 bases; bases with no gene match: 10.